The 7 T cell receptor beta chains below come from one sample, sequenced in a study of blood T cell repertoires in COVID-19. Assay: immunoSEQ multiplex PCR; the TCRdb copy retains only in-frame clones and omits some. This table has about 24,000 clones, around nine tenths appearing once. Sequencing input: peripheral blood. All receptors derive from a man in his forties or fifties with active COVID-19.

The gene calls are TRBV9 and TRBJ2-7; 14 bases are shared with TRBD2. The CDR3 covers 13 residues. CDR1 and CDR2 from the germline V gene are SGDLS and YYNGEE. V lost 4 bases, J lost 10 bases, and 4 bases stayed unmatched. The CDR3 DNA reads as TGTGCCAGCAGCCAGACTAGCGGGGGGGACCAGTACTTC. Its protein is CASSQTSGGDQYF.

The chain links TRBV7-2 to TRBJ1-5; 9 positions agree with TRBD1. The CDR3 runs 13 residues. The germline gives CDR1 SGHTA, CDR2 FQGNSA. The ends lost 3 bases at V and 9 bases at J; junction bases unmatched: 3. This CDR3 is CASSLGQGWPQHF. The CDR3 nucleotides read TGTGCCAGCAGCTTGGGACAGGGATGGCCCCAGCATTTT.

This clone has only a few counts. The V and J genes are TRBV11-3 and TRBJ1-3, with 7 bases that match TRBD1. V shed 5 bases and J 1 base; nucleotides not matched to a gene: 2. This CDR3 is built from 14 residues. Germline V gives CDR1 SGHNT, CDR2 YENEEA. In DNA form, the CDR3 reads TGTGCCAGCAGCCCGGGACAGTCTGGAAACACCATATATTTT. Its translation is CASSPGQSGNTIYF. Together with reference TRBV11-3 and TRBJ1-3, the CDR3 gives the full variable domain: EAGVVQSPRYKIIEKKQPVAFWCNPISGHNTLYWYLQNLGQGPELLIRYENEEAVDDSQLPKDRFSAERLKGVDSTLKIQPAELGDSAVYLCASSPGQSGNTIYFGEGSWLTVV.

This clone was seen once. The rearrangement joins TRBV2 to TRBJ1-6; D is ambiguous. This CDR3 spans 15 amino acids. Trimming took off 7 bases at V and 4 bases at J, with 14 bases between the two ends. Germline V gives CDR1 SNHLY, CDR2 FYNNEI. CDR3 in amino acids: CASMLREGYNSPLHF. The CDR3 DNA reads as TGTGCCAGCATGCTCCGGGAGGGATATAATTCACCCCTCCACTTT.

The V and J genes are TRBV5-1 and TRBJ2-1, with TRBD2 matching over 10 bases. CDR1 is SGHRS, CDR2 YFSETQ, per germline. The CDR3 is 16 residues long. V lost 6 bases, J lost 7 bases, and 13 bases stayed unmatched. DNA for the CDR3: TGCGCCAGCACACTGGGAGATAGCGGGGGGAAAAATGAGCAGTTCTTC. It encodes CASTLGDSGGKNEQFF.

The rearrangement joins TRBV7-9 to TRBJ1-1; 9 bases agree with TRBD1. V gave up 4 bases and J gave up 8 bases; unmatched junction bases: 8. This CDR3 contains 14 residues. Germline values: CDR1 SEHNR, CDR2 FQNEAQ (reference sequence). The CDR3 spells CASSWTGAVSEAFF. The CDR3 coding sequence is TGTGCCAGCAGCTGGACAGGGGCGGTAAGCGAAGCTTTCTTT.

In DNA, the CDR3 is TGCGCCAGCAACCTAGCGGGAGTGAATGAGCAGTTCTTC. As protein: CASNLAGVNEQFF. This chain joins TRBV5-1 and TRBJ2-1; the match to TRBD2 covers 10 bases. J gave up 7 bases and V 6 bases, and 4 bases lay outside the gene matches. The CDR3 is 13 amino acids. Germline V gene sequence: CDR1 SGHRS, CDR2 YFSETQ.